The clone carrying this T cell receptor (beta chain) was counted between two and nine times. Its target is unknown. The protocol was immunoSEQ multiplex PCR, while the TCRdb copy is restricted to in-frame clones and leaves out a portion. The sample has about 37,000 clones; 65% to 90% are singletons. The record originates from a study of OX40 agonist ivuxolimab in advanced cancers. Study-wide context: At 0.01 to 10 mg/kg, ivuxolimab was administered intravenously to patients every 2 weeks. Prior therapy, whether anti-PD-1, anti-PD-L1 or anti-CTLA-4, was allowed, and more than 35% had some.

CDR3 size: 16 residues. V lost 4 bases to trimming and J lost 4 bases; unmatched junction nucleotides: 7. Germline-derived CDR1 and CDR2 are GTSNPN and SVGIG (reference sequence). General study findings and limits: Both blood CD4+ and CD8+ T cells showed clonal growth by week 6 at 0.1 to 3.0 mg/kg.

Sequencing was performed on CD4+ or CD8+ T cells sorted from blood, taken in a trial of the OX40 agonist ivuxolimab. This TCR was recovered from an adult with an advanced solid tumor such as melanoma, head and neck, liver or kidney cancer. The chain carries TRBV30 and TRBJ2-5; the match to TRBD2 covers 15 bases. The CDR3: CAWTVRTSGGAETQYF. The CDR3 DNA is TGTGCCTGGACCGTAAGGACTAGCGGGGGGGCAGAGACCCAGTACTTC.